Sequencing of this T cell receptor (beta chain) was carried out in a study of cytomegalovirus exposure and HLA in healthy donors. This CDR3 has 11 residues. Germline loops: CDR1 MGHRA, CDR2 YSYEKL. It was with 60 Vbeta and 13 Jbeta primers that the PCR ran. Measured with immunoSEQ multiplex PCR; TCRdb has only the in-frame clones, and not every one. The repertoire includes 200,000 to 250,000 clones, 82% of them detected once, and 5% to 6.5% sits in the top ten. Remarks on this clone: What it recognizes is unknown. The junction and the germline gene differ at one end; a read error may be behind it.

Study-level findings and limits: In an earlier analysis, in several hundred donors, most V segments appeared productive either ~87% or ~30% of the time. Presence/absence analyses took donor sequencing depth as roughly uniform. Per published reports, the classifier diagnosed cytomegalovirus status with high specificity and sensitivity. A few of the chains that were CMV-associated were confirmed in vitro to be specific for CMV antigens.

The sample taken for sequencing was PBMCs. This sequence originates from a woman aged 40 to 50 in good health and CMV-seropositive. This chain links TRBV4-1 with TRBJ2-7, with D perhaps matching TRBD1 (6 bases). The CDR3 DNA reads TGCGCCAGCAGCCAAGGGTCTAGGACAGACTTC. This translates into CASSQGSRTDF.